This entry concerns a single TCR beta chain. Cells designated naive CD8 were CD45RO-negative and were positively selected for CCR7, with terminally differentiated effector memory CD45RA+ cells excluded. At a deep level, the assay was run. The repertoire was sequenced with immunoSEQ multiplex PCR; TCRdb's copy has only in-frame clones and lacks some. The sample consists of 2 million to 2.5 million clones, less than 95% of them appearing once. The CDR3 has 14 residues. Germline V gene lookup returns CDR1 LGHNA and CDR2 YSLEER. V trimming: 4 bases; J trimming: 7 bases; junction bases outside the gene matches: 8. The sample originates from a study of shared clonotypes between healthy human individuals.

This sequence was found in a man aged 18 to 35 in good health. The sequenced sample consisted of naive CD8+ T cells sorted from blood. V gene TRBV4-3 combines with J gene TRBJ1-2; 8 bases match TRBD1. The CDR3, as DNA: TGCGCCAGCAGCCCTTCGGGACAGGACCCTGGCTACACCTTC. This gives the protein CASSPSGQDPGYTF.